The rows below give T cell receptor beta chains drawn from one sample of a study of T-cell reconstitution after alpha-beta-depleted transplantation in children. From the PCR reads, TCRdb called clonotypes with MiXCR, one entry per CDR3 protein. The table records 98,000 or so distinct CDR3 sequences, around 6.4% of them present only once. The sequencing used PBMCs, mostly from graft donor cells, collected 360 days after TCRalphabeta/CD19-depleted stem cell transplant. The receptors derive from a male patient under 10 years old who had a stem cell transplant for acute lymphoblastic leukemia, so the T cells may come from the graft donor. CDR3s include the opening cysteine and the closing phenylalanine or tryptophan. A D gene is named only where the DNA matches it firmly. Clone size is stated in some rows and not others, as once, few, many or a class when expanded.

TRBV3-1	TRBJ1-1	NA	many	CASSPPLRGNTEAFF	TGTGCCAGCAGCCCCCCCCTTCGGGGGAACACTGAAGCTTTCTTT
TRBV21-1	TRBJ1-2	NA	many	CADNDLGVPDYGYTF	TGTGCCGATAATGATCTGGGGGTACCGGACTATGGCTACACCTTC
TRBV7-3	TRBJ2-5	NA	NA	CASSSTGDGGAQYF	TGTGCCAGCAGCTCAACAGGGGACGGAGGGGCCCAGTACTTC
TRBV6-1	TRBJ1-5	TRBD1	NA	CASSDRAGNQPQHF	TGTGCCAGCTCGGACAGGGCCGGAAATCAGCCCCAGCATTTT
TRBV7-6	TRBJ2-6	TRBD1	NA	CASSPYRQGSGANVLTF	TGTGCCAGCAGCCCATATCGACAGGGCTCTGGGGCCAACGTCCTGACTTTC
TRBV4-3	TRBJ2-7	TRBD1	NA	CASSQEGGQGFYEQYF	TGCGCCAGCAGCCAAGAAGGGGGACAGGGGTTCTACGAGCAGTACTTC
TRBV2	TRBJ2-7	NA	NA	CASQWVSAYEQYF	TGTGCCAGCCAGTGGGTATCGGCCTACGAGCAGTACTTC
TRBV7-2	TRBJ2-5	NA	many	CASSFGKETQYF	TGTGCCAGCAGCTTCGGGAAAGAGACCCAGTACTTC
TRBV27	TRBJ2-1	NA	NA	CASSPGLDPEQFF	TGTGCCAGCAGCCCAGGACTCGACCCCGAGCAGTTCTTC
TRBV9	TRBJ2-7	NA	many	CASSVPPNNSYEQYF	TGTGCCAGCAGCGTACCCCCTAACAACTCCTACGAGCAGTACTTC
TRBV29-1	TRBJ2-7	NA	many	CSYAVSSYEQYF	TGCAGTTATGCGGTTAGCTCCTACGAGCAGTACTTC
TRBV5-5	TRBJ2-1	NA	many	CASSLDRGGYHEQFF	TGTGCCAGCAGCTTGGATAGGGGAGGTTACCATGAGCAGTTCTTC
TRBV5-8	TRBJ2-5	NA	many	CASSLVETQYF	TGCGCCAGCAGCTTGGTTGAGACCCAGTACTTC
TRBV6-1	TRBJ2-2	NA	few	CASTHGGGWTGELFF	TGTGCCAGCACTCACGGCGGAGGGTGGACCGGGGAGCTGTTTTTT
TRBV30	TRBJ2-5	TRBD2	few	CAVTGTSGKETQYF	TGTGCCGTTACCGGGACTAGCGGAAAAGAGACCCAGTACTTC
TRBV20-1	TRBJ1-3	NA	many	CSAAGAHSGNTIYF	TGCAGTGCTGCTGGGGCCCACTCTGGAAACACCATATATTTT
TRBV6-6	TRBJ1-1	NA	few	CASSPLWPEAFF	TGTGCCAGCAGTCCGCTCTGGCCTGAAGCTTTCTTT
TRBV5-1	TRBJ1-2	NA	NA	CASSLTGSPYGYTF	TGCGCCAGCAGCTTAACAGGATCCCCGTATGGCTACACCTTC
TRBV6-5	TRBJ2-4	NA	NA	CASTYSGQGRNIQYF	TGTGCCAGCACCTACTCGGGGCAGGGGAGGAACATTCAGTACTTC
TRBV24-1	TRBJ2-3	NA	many	CATSGTRHFPTDTQYF	TGTGCCACCAGTGGGACAAGGCACTTCCCCACAGATACGCAGTATTTT
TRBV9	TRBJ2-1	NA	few	CASSVGGRPYNEQFF	TGTGCCAGCAGCGTAGGGGGTAGGCCCTACAATGAGCAGTTCTTC
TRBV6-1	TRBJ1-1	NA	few	CATEGGLSEAFF	TGTGCCACAGAGGGGGGGCTCAGTGAAGCTTTCTTT
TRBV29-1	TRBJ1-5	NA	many	CSVGGTRGNQPQHF	TGCAGCGTGGGGGGGACCCGTGGCAATCAGCCCCAGCATTTT
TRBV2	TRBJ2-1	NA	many	CASSTDRDNEQFF	TGTGCCAGCAGCACCGACCGGGACAATGAGCAGTTCTTC
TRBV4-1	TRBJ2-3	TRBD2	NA	CASSQGAAGGRTDTQYF	TGCGCCAGCAGCCAAGGAGCGGCGGGGGGTCGCACAGATACGCAGTATTTT
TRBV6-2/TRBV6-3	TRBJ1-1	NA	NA	CASSPGTVNTEAFF	TGTGCCAGCAGCCCGGGGACGGTGAACACTGAAGCTTTCTTT
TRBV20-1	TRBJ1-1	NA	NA	CSARPTGFTEAFF	TGCAGTGCTAGACCCACAGGGTTCACTGAAGCTTTCTTT
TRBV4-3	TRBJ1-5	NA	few	CASSQYWGAPNQPQHF	TGCGCCAGCAGCCAATATTGGGGGGCCCCCAATCAGCCCCAGCATTTT
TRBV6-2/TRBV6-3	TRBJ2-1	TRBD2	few	CASRGIAGGPYEQFF	TGTGCCAGCAGGGGGATAGCGGGGGGGCCCTATGAGCAGTTCTTC
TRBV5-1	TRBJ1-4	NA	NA	CASSFGSKFTTNEKLFF	TGCGCCAGCAGCTTTGGCTCGAAATTTACAACTAATGAAAAACTGTTTTTT
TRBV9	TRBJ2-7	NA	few	CASSVGVGAVYEQYF	TGTGCCAGCAGCGTAGGAGTGGGGGCGGTGTACGAGCAGTACTTC
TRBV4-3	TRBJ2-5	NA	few	CASSQDERGIAETQYF	TGCGCCAGCAGCCAAGACGAGAGGGGCATAGCGGAGACCCAGTACTTC
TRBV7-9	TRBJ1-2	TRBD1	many	CASSPTDRNYGYTF	TGTGCCAGCAGCCCGACGGACAGGAACTATGGCTACACCTTC
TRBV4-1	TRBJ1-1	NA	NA	CASSQVGDTEAFF	TGCGCCAGCAGCCAAGTGGGTGACACTGAAGCTTTCTTT
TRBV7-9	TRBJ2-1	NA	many	CASSLVYNEQFF	TGTGCCAGCAGCTTAGTCTACAATGAGCAGTTCTTC
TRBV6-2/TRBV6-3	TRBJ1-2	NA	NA	CASSSSGYYGYTF	TGTGCCAGCAGTTCGTCGGGCTACTATGGCTACACCTTC
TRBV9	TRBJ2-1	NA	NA	CASSLRRASSYNEQFF	TGTGCCAGCAGCCTCCGGAGGGCGAGCTCCTACAATGAGCAGTTCTTC
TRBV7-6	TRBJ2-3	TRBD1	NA	CASSFQGATDTQYF	TGTGCCAGCAGCTTCCAGGGGGCAACAGATACGCAGTATTTT
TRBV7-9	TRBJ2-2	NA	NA	CASSLAGTGGLFF	TGTGCCAGCAGCTTAGCAGGGACCGGGGGGCTGTTTTTT
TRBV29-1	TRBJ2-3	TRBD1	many	CSVGPGDRGPDTQYF	TGCAGCGTTGGGCCCGGCGACAGGGGGCCAGATACGCAGTATTTT
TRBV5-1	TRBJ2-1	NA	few	CASSLVGGNEQFF	TGCGCCAGCAGCTTGGTTGGCGGCAATGAGCAGTTCTTC